This T cell receptor (beta chain) was found in a study of blood T cell repertoires in COVID-19. In the study overall: T cells, B-cell-depleted T cells, or PBMCs provided the cDNA or gDNA that served as material.

As processed by the authors: Cell counts per sample came from amplifying reference gene primers. The repertoire was sequenced with immunoSEQ multiplex PCR; TCRdb's copy has only in-frame clones and lacks some. V and J calls and clone size follow that table, whereas D and trimming were derived from the DNA. Of some 150,000 clones listed, roughly 80% are singletons. The CDR3 sequence is 16 residues long. The trim removed 3 bases at V and 3 bases at J, leaving 9 bases unmatched. CDR1 SGHDN and CDR2 FVKESK come from the germline V gene. The V and J genes are TRBV14 and TRBJ2-3; 7 nucleotides match TRBD2. This sequence originates from a man aged 55 to 70 with acute or convalescent COVID-19. Sequenced sample: peripheral blood. Here the CDR3 DNA reads TGTGCCAGCAGCCACCTCATCGGACTAGAAACAGATACGCAGTATTTT. Protein: CASSHLIGLETDTQYF. The full variable domain, in which reference TRBV14 and TRBJ2-3 provide the parts outside the CDR3, is EAGVTQFPSHSVIEKGQTVTLRCDPISGHDNLYWYRRVMGKEIKFLLHFVKESKQDESGMPNNRFLAERTGGTYSTLKVQPAELEDSGVYFCASSHLIGLETDTQYFGPGTRLTVL.